What follows is one TCR beta chain and its context. Its matching antigen is unknown. The data originate from a study of shared clonotypes between healthy human individuals. At the level of the study: The composition of the donors was two women and a few men aged 18 to 49.

Splitting of each subset's genomic DNA was done evenly across several immunoSEQ plates. An approximately 200 ng quantity of DNA, roughly 29,000 T cell genomes, went into the sorted-subset replicate PCRs. The protocol was immunoSEQ multiplex PCR, while the TCRdb copy is restricted to in-frame clones and leaves out a portion. The sample shows about 2.3 million clones, about 90% of them seen only once. Whole-study results and caveats: A few donors held around 5% of naive CD4 clonotypes in common.

This TCR was sampled from a man aged 18 to 29 in good health. Some clones in this sample may be carry-over from other donors' samples. Sequenced material: naive CD4+ T cells from PBMCs. Subset meaning: CD45RA+ positively selected.

The CDR3 loop reads CASSTRTGDTDTQYF. DNA for the CDR3: TGTGCCAGCAGCACCCGGACTGGGGACACAGATACGCAGTATTTT. The chain employs TRBV7-2 and TRBJ2-3, with TRBD2 as a possible D gene (5 bases). Germline assignment: CDR1 SGHTA and CDR2 FQGNSA. Trimming removed 5 bases from V and 2 bases from J, with 14 bases in between. The CDR3 has 15 residues.